This T cell receptor beta chain derives from a study of cytomegalovirus exposure and HLA in healthy donors. Study-level points and caveats: Among the most significant clusters, several appeared linked to common viral pathogens in a later analysis. In vitro checks showed that a few CMV-associated chains really do target CMV antigens. Among TCR sequences, most were rare, though some public TCRs appeared in many donors.

The CDR3 is 17 residues long. Between the trimmed V and J ends, which lost 6 bases and 2 bases, there was a span of 22 bases. Germline V CDR1 and CDR2: LNHDA, SQIVND (reference sequence). PCR was performed using 60 Vbeta and 13 Jbeta primers. The protocol was immunoSEQ multiplex PCR, while the TCRdb copy is restricted to in-frame clones and leaves out a portion. In the table there are 60,000 to 70,000 clones, approximately 68% of which are singletons. This clone was seen a few times. The antigen remains undetermined. The chain uses TRBV19 and TRBJ2-5; weak D call: TRBD1 (6 bases). This clonotype was obtained from a woman between 25 and 40 years old in good health and CMV-seronegative. Sequencing was performed on PBMCs. CDR3 DNA sequence: TGTGCCAGTAGGCCACCTCTAGGGACACCCGCTCAAGAGACCCAGTACTTC. Translating gives CASRPPLGTPAQETQYF.